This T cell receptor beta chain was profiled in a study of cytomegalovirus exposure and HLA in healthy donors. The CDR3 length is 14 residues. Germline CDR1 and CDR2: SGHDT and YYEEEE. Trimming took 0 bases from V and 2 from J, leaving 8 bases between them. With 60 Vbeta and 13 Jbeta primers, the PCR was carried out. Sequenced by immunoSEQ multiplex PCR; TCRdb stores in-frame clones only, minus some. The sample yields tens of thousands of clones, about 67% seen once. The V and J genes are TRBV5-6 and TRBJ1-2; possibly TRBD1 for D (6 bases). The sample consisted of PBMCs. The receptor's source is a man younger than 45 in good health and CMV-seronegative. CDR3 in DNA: TGTGCCAGCAGCTTGGGGGACATAAACTATGGCTACACCTTC. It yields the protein CASSLGDINYGYTF.